This paragraph covers one T cell receptor beta chain sequence. The sample is drawn from a study of shared clonotypes between healthy human individuals. CDR1 and CDR2 (germline): MGHRA, YSYEKL. The CDR3 is made up of 17 amino acids. V was shortened by 3 bases and J by 4 bases, with 20 bases between the two germline ends. Profiled with immunoSEQ multiplex PCR; TCRdb holds only in-frame clones, not every one. The sample holds some 2,400,000 clones, about 94% seen once. The gene calls are TRBV4-1 and TRBJ2-3; TRBD1 is a possible D gene (6 bases). The source is a man between 18 and 35 years old in good health. The sample taken for sequencing was naive CD4+ T cells sorted from blood. Subset indicated: CD45RA+ positively selected. The CDR3 region has the DNA TGCGCCAGCAGCCAGCCAAACAGGGTTGGTTTACCAGATACGCAGTATTTT. It translates to CASSQPNRVGLPDTQYF.